This T cell receptor (beta chain) was recovered during a study of PD-L1 blockade in urothelial cancer. The overall study: Patients commenced atezolizumab in the mid-2010s, and it was given at 1,200 mg intravenously every 3 weeks. Analysis of the blood was performed 3 weeks (second dose) and 6 weeks after treatment start.

Time point of the sample: pretreatment peripheral blood. Pretreatment and on-treatment samples were taken, numbering 1 to 8 per patient. The table came from immunoSEQ multiplex PCR; TCRdb's copy has only in-frame clones and leaves some out. The repertoire holds more than 90,000 clones, with roughly 87% as singletons. The origin of this receptor is a man aged 60-69 years with urothelial cancer. The sequencing here drew on PBMCs, taken around atezolizumab (anti-PD-L1) treatment.

This CDR3 reads CASSLWDRYSNQPQHF. The CDR3, as DNA: TGTGCCAGCAGCTTATGGGACAGATATAGCAATCAGCCCCAGCATTTT. The chain uses TRBV7-2 and TRBJ1-5, with 7 bases matching TRBD1. With 2 bases clipped from V and 0 bases from J, the junction kept 4 bases outside the gene matches. CDR3 length: 16 amino acids. From germline, CDR1 is SGHTA and CDR2 FQGNSA. Full variable domain (remainder filled in from reference TRBV7-2 and TRBJ1-5): GAGVSQSPSNKVTEKGKDVELRCDPISGHTALYWYRQSLGQGLEFLIYFQGNSAPDKSGLPSDRFSAERTGGSVSTLTIQRTQQEDSAVYLCASSLWDRYSNQPQHFGDGTRLSIL.